This T cell receptor beta chain is from a study of fetal regulatory T cell absence and autoimmunity. Study in general: The IPEX patients lacked clinical diabetes but had exocrine pancreas autoimmunity. Study conclusions and caveats: Oligoclonal TCR enrichment in pancreas over cord blood reached over 95-fold for some clones.

This was a survey-level run. Produced via immunoSEQ multiplex PCR; TCRdb's table is partial and in-frame only. The sample carries 45,000 to 50,000 clones, roughly 83% recorded once. Germline loops: CDR1 SGHTA, CDR2 FQGNSA. The V and J ends lost 5 bases and 0 bases, in that order; junction bases with no gene match: 7. This CDR3 spans 16 amino acids. In its sample, this clone was seen once. Its antigen is undetermined. Sequencing input: cord blood. The origin of this receptor is a newborn boy with IPEX syndrome. The V gene is TRBV7-2, the J gene TRBJ2-7; 10 bases are shared with TRBD2. CDR3 in amino acids: CASSPNSGGSSYEQYF. The CDR3 DNA reads as TGTGCCAGCAGCCCTAATAGCGGGGGGAGCTCCTACGAGCAGTACTTC.